Listed here are 15 T cell receptor beta chains from one sample, sequenced in a study of HIV-infected children after antiretroviral therapy interruption. Unique molecular identifiers were included in an RNA-based 3' RACE TCR library. MiXCR, run by TCRdb on the 3' RACE reads, gives a single entry per CDR3 protein. This table holds 90,000 or so distinct CDR3 sequences, approximately 6.9% found once. The treatment: PENTA 11 planned treatment interruption arm or continuous ART arm. This sample comprised CD45RA+ CD4+ T cells from PBMCs, pooled from several time points, obtained from a donor given antiretroviral therapy, either interrupted or continuous. The subset is: naive CD4+ CD45RA+ CD45RO- T cells. Receptor source: a pool of human donors with HIV.

This clonotype showed up just a few times. The V gene is TRBV10-3, the J gene TRBJ1-2; TRBD1 might be the D (6 bases). Trimming shortened V by 7 bases and J by 1 base, and 13 bases separated the two germline ends. CDR1 is ENHRY, CDR2 SYGVKD, per germline. The CDR3 totals 14 residues. CDR3 DNA: TGTGCCATCACCCAGGGGCACAATAACTATGGCTACACCTTC. Encoded protein: CAITQGHNNYGYTF.

The V and J genes are TRBV23-1 and TRBJ2-7; the D is unclear. TRBV23-1 is assigned to the ORF class and has an uncertain function. This CDR3 region has 15 residues. With 2 bases removed from V and 0 bases from J, the gap between germline ends came to 11 bases. CDR3 in amino acids: CASSQVTRSSYEQYF. CDR3 sequence (DNA): TGCGCCAGCAGTCAAGTCACAAGGAGCTCCTACGAGCAGTACTTC.

This clonotype came up many times. The chain uses TRBV24-1 and TRBJ2-2; 8 bases are a match to TRBD1. There are 15 residues in the CDR3. V shed 4 bases and J 6 bases; nucleotides not matched to a gene: 6. The germline V gene has CDR1 KGHDR and CDR2 SFDVKD. The DNA for the CDR3 is TGTGCCACCAGTGACACAGGGGGGACGGCCGGGGAGCTGTTTTTT. Translation: CATSDTGGTAGELFF.

This clonotype was seen ten or more times. The chain is built from TRBV23-1 and TRBJ2-1, with TRBD2 matching 12 bases. TRBV23-1 is marked as an open reading frame, function uncertain. The CDR3 runs 19 residues. J was trimmed by 5 bases and V by 2 bases; bases with no gene match: 13. The CDR3: CASSQVGSGTSGLDNEQFF. The CDR3 DNA reads TGCGCCAGCAGTCAAGTCGGCTCGGGGACTAGCGGGTTAGACAATGAGCAGTTCTTC.

This clonotype was observed at least ten times. V gene TRBV27 combines with J gene TRBJ1-6; D perhaps matches TRBD1 (6 bases). The CDR3 covers 15 residues. V was cut by 7 bases and J by 8 bases, with 18 bases left in between. From germline, CDR1 is MNHEY and CDR2 SMNVEV (reference sequence). Written as DNA, the CDR3 is TGTGCCAGCACCCTTTTAGCCTACAGGGATTCACCCCTCCACTTT. This encodes CASTLLAYRDSPLHF.

This clonotype was seen many times. In DNA form, the CDR3 reads TGTGCCAGCAGCGCACAGGGCTACGAGCAGTACTTC. Translation gives CASSAQGYEQYF. This sequence joins TRBV2 and TRBJ2-7, with D perhaps matching TRBD1 (6 bases). Trimming took off 6 bases at V and 3 bases at J, with 9 bases between the two ends. This CDR3 region has 12 residues. Germline-derived CDR1 and CDR2 are SNHLY and FYNNEI.

This clonotype was seen many times. V is TRBV20-1 and J is TRBJ2-5; tentative D call: TRBD2 (6 bases). The length of the CDR3 is 12 residues. Germline V lookup: CDR1 DFQATT, CDR2 SNEGSKA (reference sequence). V lost 4 bases and J 3 bases, leaving 9 bases between the germline ends. DNA of the CDR3: TGCAGTGCTATGGGCGGGGAAGAGACCCAGTACTTC. Translated: CSAMGGEETQYF.

At least ten counts were recorded for this clonotype. The gene calls are TRBV11-3 and TRBJ2-1; 7 bases agree with TRBD2. The CDR3 runs to 13 residues. Trimming cost V 5 bases and J 12 bases; bases outside gene matches: 10. Germline CDR1 SGHNT, CDR2 YENEEA. The CDR3 coding sequence is TGTGCCAGCAGCCCCACCCCTACTAGCGCGCAGTTCTTC. Its protein is CASSPTPTSAQFF. The full variable domain, in which reference TRBV11-3 and TRBJ2-1 provide the parts outside the CDR3, is EAGVVQSPRYKIIEKKQPVAFWCNPISGHNTLYWYLQNLGQGPELLIRYENEEAVDDSQLPKDRFSAERLKGVDSTLKIQPAELGDSAVYLCASSPTPTSAQFFGPGTRLTVL.

This clonotype was observed a few times. The chain carries TRBV20-1 and TRBJ2-7; 8 nucleotides line up with TRBD1. The V gene's germline CDR1 is DFQATT and CDR2 SNEGSKA (reference sequence). The CDR3 loop spans 13 amino acids. Unmatched junction bases numbered 14, after V lost 8 bases and J lost 8 bases. The CDR3 protein is CSSSPTQGDKQYF. CDR3 nucleotide sequence: TGCAGTTCGAGCCCGACACAGGGGGATAAGCAGTACTTC.

This clonotype was recorded at least ten times. The gene calls are TRBV6-6 and TRBJ2-1; D not certain. Per the germline V gene, CDR1 is MNHNY and CDR2 is SVGAGI (reference sequence). Trimming removed 8 bases at V and 9 bases at J, with 17 bases between. The CDR3 runs to 13 residues. The CDR3 here is CASGDFSYAEQFF. CDR3 in DNA: TGTGCCAGCGGTGACTTTTCCTATGCTGAGCAGTTCTTC.

J is TRBJ1-1 and V is TRBV5-1; 7 bases are shared with TRBD1. Per germline, CDR1 SGHRS and CDR2 YFSETQ. The CDR3 covers 14 residues. After removal of 4 bases from V and 5 bases from J, the junction contained 8 bases not matched to a gene. CDR3 amino acids: CASSTAQGRTEAFF. In DNA, the CDR3 is TGCGCCAGCAGCACAGCACAGGGGAGGACTGAAGCTTTCTTT.

The CDR3 DNA is TGTGCCAGTAGTATAGTAGCCAAAGGGAACACTGAAGCTTTCTTT. It specifies CASSIVAKGNTEAFF. V and J are TRBV19 and TRBJ1-1; D is unclear. The CDR3 runs 15 residues. V gave up 1 base and J gave up 1 base, with 10 bases separating them. CDR1 and CDR2 from the germline V gene are LNHDA and SQIVND (reference sequence).

This clonotype was picked up many times. This chain connects TRBV12-3 or TRBV12-4 to TRBJ1-6, with D possibly being TRBD1 (5 bases). V gave up 3 bases and J gave up 6 bases, with 9 bases separating them. The CDR3 extends over 14 amino acids. CDR3 region: CASSLVGTNSPLHF. CDR3 DNA: TGTGCCAGCAGTTTGGTAGGGACTAATTCACCCCTCCACTTT.

Details on this clonotype: Being one base from a much bigger clone, this may be a read error. This chain links TRBV20-1 with TRBJ2-7; TRBD1 matches at 10 bases. The germline V gene encodes CDR1 DFQATT and CDR2 SNEGSKA (reference sequence). The CDR3 totals 15 residues. DNA for the CDR3: TGCAATGCAAGAACCGGGACAGGGGTATTGGACGAGCAGTACTTC. Protein: CNARTGTGVLDEQYF.

This clonotype was recorded many times. This chain connects TRBV23-1 to TRBJ2-3; 9 bases match TRBD1. Being an ORF, TRBV23-1 has a function that is uncertain. Trimming took 0 bases from V and 4 from J; bases not matched to a gene: 17. The CDR3 consists of 20 residues. The CDR3 nucleotides read TGCGCCAGCAGTCAATCGGTCGGATTCGACAGGGGGTTGGTAGCAGATACGCAGTATTTT. Its translation: CASSQSVGFDRGLVADTQYF.